The clone carrying this T cell receptor (beta chain) was observed a few times. This sample was taken from a study of T-cell memory formation after mild COVID-19. Researchers used 5'RACE with constant-segment primers to make TCR alpha and TCR beta cDNA libraries that carry sample barcodes and UMIs. TCRdb called the 5' RACE reads again in MiXCR, with one record for every CDR3 protein. The data show about 250,000 distinct CDR3 sequences, with about a sixth seen just once and approximately 3.5% held by the top ten. The ends lost 5 bases at V and 5 bases at J; junction bases unmatched: 8. The CDR3 runs 14 residues.

The sample consisted of PBMCs or a T cell subset sorted from them (not recorded which). The TCR was taken from a man younger than 35 who had mild COVID-19 (a few samples of this study predate the infection). Cell type and time point are not known. The rearrangement links TRBV12-3 or TRBV12-4 to TRBJ1-2; 7 bases line up with TRBD1. CDR3 DNA sequence: TGTGCCAGCAGTCAACGGGACAGCGGTTATGGCTACACCTTC. It translates to CASSQRDSGYGYTF.